The rows below give T cell receptor beta chains drawn from one sample of a study of blood T cell repertoires in COVID-19. The method was immunoSEQ multiplex PCR; TCRdb's version includes in-frame clones alone and lacks a portion of them. In the table there are roughly 260,000 clones, more than 90% of which are singletons. Sequencing used peripheral blood. Every receptor here comes from a person aged 18 to 29 with COVID-19, enrolled during active disease. The CDR3 runs from the conserved cysteine through the conserved F or W. Fields, in order: CDR3 protein, CDR3 DNA, clone size, V gene, D gene, J gene. D genes are given only for firm matches. Some rows mark clone size as missing; the rest say once, few, many or name a class of expanded clone.

CDR3aa: CAISDGRSSYNSPLHF
CDR3nt: TGTGCCATCAGTGACGGAAGGAGCTCCTATAATTCACCCCTCCACTTT
abundance: -
v_gene: TRBV10-3
d_gene: -
j_gene: TRBJ1-6

CDR3aa: CASSSIQGRNEKLFF
CDR3nt: TGTGCCAGCAGCTCCATACAGGGCCGGAATGAAAAACTGTTTTTT
abundance: -
v_gene: TRBV11-2
d_gene: -
j_gene: TRBJ1-4

CDR3aa: CASSPKPGLEYGYTF
CDR3nt: TGTGCCAGCAGCCCAAAACCGGGACTCGAGTATGGCTACACCTTC
abundance: -
v_gene: TRBV7-3
d_gene: -
j_gene: TRBJ1-2

CDR3aa: CAWSGGRGYGYTF
CDR3nt: TGTGCCTGGAGCGGGGGACGGGGGTATGGCTACACCTTC
abundance: -
v_gene: TRBV30
d_gene: -
j_gene: TRBJ1-2

CDR3aa: CASSDTSRGQFF
CDR3nt: TGTGCCAGCAGCGACACTTCGAGAGGGCAGTTCTTC
abundance: -
v_gene: TRBV9
d_gene: -
j_gene: TRBJ2-1

CDR3aa: CASSQDAAGQHYGYTF
CDR3nt: TGCGCCAGCAGCCAAGATGCGGCAGGGCAACACTATGGCTACACCTTC
abundance: once
v_gene: TRBV4-1
d_gene: -
j_gene: TRBJ1-2

CDR3aa: CASSPDSLANTGELFF
CDR3nt: TGCGCCAGCAGCCCGGACAGCCTCGCGAACACCGGGGAGCTGTTTTTT
abundance: few
v_gene: TRBV5-1
d_gene: -
j_gene: TRBJ2-2

CDR3aa: CSVEDPAGPLGEQYF
CDR3nt: TGCAGCGTTGAAGATCCGGCGGGCCCCCTAGGAGAGCAGTACTTC
abundance: -
v_gene: TRBV29-1
d_gene: -
j_gene: TRBJ2-7

CDR3aa: CASSFRQGWETQYF
CDR3nt: TGCGCCAGCAGCTTCAGACAGGGCTGGGAGACCCAGTACTTC
abundance: once
v_gene: TRBV5-1
d_gene: TRBD1
j_gene: TRBJ2-5

CDR3aa: CASSERGIVFGELFF
CDR3nt: TGTGCCAGCAGTGAAAGGGGGATTGTTTTCGGGGAGCTGTTTTTT
abundance: -
v_gene: TRBV2
d_gene: -
j_gene: TRBJ2-2

CDR3aa: CASSYRVGTQYSTSRGETQYF
CDR3nt: TGTGCCAGCAGTTACCGAGTCGGGACACAATACTCCACCTCAAGAGGAGAGACCCAGTACTTC
abundance: -
v_gene: TRBV6-2/TRBV6-3
d_gene: -
j_gene: TRBJ2-5

CDR3aa: CASSGWGGRSYEQYF
CDR3nt: TGTGCCAGCAGCGGATGGGGCGGGAGGTCCTACGAGCAGTACTTC
abundance: once
v_gene: TRBV5-4
d_gene: TRBD2
j_gene: TRBJ2-7

CDR3aa: CASSLSGSYNEQFF
CDR3nt: TGTGCCAGCAGTTTAAGTGGGAGTTACAATGAGCAGTTCTTC
abundance: -
v_gene: TRBV27
d_gene: -
j_gene: TRBJ2-1